The clone carrying this TCR beta chain showed up many times. Thyroid surgery was preceded by no treatment in any patient. The sample is drawn from a study of metastatic and nonmetastatic thyroid tumors. Study context: Malignant thyroid and benign thyroid patients provided blood and tumor or nodule tissue whose repertoires were compared.

Under the authors' procedure: A classifier of distant metastasis in papillary thyroid cancer was built from CDR3 differences (across clinicopathological groups). TCRdb reprocessed the PCR reads via MiXCR. TCRdb's processing, not the authors' own work, is the source of the V and J calls. The sample consists of approximately 84,000 clones, about 15% of them appearing once. The CDR3 length is 21 residues. The V gene's germline CDR1 is MNHNY and CDR2 SVGAGI (reference sequence). V shed 6 bases, J shed 2 bases, and the junction held 19 bases outside the gene matches. This sequence was found in a female donor with papillary thyroid cancer or a benign thyroid nodule (not recorded which). Some clones in this sample may be carry-over from other donors' samples. The V gene is TRBV6-6, the J gene TRBJ2-7; 16 bases are shared with TRBD2. The sample comprised blood. The CDR3 DNA is TGTGCCAGCAGGAGGTTAGGGACAGGGACTAGCGGGGGGGCCGGCACCTACGAGCAGTACTTC. This gives the protein CASRRLGTGTSGGAGTYEQYF.